This T cell receptor (beta chain) derives from a study of blood T cells in healthy people across ages. With a J-beta primer mix and a sample-barcoded 5' primer, a second PCR ran about 7 to 11 cycles. TCRdb fed the 5' RACE reads into MiXCR, producing one record per CDR3 protein. Here the sample spans 1.4 million or so distinct CDR3 sequences, approximately 43% being singletons. Concerning this clonotype itself: Its antigen remains unknown.

With 0 bases clipped from V and 6 bases from J, the junction kept 5 bases outside the gene matches. The CDR3 consists of 15 residues. Per germline, CDR1 LGHNA and CDR2 YSLEER. Study findings and constraints: Whereas aged donors had fewer naive CD4+ cells, long-lived donors had more of them and higher diversity.

The sample comprised blood. The receptor's source is a woman under 30 in good health. The gene calls are TRBV4-3 and TRBJ1-5, with 7 bases aligning to TRBD1. The CDR3 here is CASSQDEGASQPQHF. Written as DNA, the CDR3 is TGCGCCAGCAGCCAAGATGAGGGGGCGAGTCAGCCCCAGCATTTT.